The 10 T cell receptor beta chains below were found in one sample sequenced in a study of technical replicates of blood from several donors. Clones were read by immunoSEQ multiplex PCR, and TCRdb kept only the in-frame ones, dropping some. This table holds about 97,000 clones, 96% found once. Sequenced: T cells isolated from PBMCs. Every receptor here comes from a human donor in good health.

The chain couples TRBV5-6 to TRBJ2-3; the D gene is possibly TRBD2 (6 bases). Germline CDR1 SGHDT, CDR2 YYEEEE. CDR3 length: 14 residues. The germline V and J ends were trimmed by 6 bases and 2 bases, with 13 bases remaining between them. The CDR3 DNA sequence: TGTGCCAGCATCCTTGGGGGGTTCACAGATACGCAGTATTTT. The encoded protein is CASILGGFTDTQYF.

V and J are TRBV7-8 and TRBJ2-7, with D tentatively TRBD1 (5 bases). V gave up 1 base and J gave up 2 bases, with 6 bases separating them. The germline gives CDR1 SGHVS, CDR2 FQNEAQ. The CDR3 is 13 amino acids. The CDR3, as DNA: TGTGCCAGCAGCTTAGGGGGCCCCTACGAGCAGTACTTC. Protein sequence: CASSLGGPYEQYF.

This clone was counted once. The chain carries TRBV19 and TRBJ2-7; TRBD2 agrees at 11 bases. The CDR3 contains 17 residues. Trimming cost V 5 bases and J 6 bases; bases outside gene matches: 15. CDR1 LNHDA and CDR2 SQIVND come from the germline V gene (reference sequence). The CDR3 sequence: CASSPTIGLAGGSEQYF. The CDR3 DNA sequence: TGTGCCAGTAGTCCCACTATTGGACTAGCGGGTGGATCCGAGCAGTACTTC. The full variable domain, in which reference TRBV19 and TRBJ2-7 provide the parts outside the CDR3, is DGGITQSPKYLFRKEGQNVTLSCEQNLNHDAMYWYRQDPGQGLRLIYYSQIVNDFQKGDIAEGYSVSREKKESFPLTVTSAQKNPTAFYLCASSPTIGLAGGSEQYFGPGTRLTVT.

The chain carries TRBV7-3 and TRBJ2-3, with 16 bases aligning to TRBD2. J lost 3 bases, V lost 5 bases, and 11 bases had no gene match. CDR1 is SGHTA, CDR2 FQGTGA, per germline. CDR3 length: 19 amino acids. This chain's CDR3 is CASSLTPGLAGGPTDTQYF. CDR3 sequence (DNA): TGTGCCAGCAGCCTCACTCCGGGACTAGCGGGAGGGCCGACAGATACGCAGTATTTT.

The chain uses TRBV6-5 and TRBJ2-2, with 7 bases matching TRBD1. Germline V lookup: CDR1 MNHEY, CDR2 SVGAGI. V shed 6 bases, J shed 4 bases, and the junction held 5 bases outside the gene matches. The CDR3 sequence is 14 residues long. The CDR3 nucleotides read TGTGCCAGCAGCTGGGGACAGATCACCGGGGAGCTGTTTTTT. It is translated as CASSWGQITGELFF.

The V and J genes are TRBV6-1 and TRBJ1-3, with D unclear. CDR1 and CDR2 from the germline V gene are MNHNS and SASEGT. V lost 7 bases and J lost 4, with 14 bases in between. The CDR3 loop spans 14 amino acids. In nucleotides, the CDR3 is TGTGCCAGCAACCAGGTTTTGTTCGGAAACACCATATATTTT. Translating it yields CASNQVLFGNTIYF.

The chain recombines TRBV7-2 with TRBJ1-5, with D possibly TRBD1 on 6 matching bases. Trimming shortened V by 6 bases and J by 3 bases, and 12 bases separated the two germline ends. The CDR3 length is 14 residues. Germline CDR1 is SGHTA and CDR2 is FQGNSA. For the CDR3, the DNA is TGTGCCAGCAGTTCAACAGGGTACAATCAGCCCCAGCATTTT. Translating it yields CASSSTGYNQPQHF.

The CDR3 loop reads CASRGQLFSYEQYF. CDR3 DNA sequence: TGTGCCAGCAGGGGACAGTTGTTCTCCTACGAGCAGTACTTC. The chain recombines TRBV25-1 with TRBJ2-7; TRBD1 matches 7 bases. V gave up 6 bases and J gave up 0 bases; unmatched junction bases: 5. Germline CDR1 is MGHDK and CDR2 is SYGVNS. The CDR3 runs to 14 residues.

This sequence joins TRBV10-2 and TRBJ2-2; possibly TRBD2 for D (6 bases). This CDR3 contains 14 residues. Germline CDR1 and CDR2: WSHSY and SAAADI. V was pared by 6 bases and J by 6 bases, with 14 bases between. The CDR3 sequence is CASRGAWGAGELFF. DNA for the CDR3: TGCGCCAGCAGGGGTGCATGGGGGGCCGGGGAGCTGTTTTTT.

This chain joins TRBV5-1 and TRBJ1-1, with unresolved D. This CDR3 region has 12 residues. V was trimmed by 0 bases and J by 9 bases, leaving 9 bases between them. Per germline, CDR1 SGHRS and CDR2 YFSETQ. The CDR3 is CASSLDLQQAFF. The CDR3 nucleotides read TGCGCCAGCAGCTTGGATTTACAGCAAGCTTTCTTT.